The T cell receptor beta chain described here comes from a study of shared clonotypes between healthy human individuals. Overall study: With ages of 18 to 49, the donors were two women and a few men.

Findings and caveats of the study: For naive CD4 cells, roughly 5% of clonotypes were shared across several donors.

Remarks on this clone: Antigen unknown.

Assay used: immunoSEQ multiplex PCR; TCRdb lists only in-frame clones, some missing. The sample holds 650,000 to 700,000 clones; 90% are singletons and the top ten take approximately 35%. This CDR3 comprises 16 residues. Germline V lookup: CDR1 MNHEY, CDR2 SMNVEV (reference sequence). J was trimmed by 7 bases and V by 4 bases; bases with no gene match: 8. The chain employs TRBV27 and TRBJ1-4; 11 bases map to TRBD1. The sequence derives from a man aged 18 to 30 in good health. Some clones in this sample may be carry-over from other donors' samples. The sequencing input was memory CD8+ T cells from PBMCs. Subset noted: CD45RO+ cells pooled with CCR7-negative TemRA cells. The CDR3 DNA follows: TGTGCCAGCAGTTCAGGGACAGGGGGTAGGGTTGAAAAACTGTTTTTT. Translating gives CASSSGTGGRVEKLFF.